These 23 T cell receptor beta chains came from one sample sequenced in a study of blood T cells in healthy people across ages. A J-beta primer mix and a sample-barcoded 5' primer were used in a second PCR of roughly 7 to 12 cycles. TCRdb analysed the 5' RACE reads with MiXCR anew, one entry per CDR3 protein. The table includes about a million distinct CDR3 sequences, 30% to 40% detected once. The source material was blood. These receptors were obtained from a man aged 18-30 years in good health.

This chain uses TRBV28 with TRBJ1-1; 7 nucleotides agree with TRBD1. CDR1 is MDHEN, CDR2 SYDVKM, per germline. CDR3 length equals 14 residues. The J segment lost 6 bases and the V segment lost 1 base, leaving 5 bases of the junction unmatched. The DNA for the CDR3 is TGTGCCAGCAGTTTATCAACAGGGGTCTCTGAAGCTTTCTTT. Translation gives CASSLSTGVSEAFF.

J is TRBJ1-2 and V is TRBV6-2 or TRBV6-3; 8 bases map to TRBD1. CDR1 and CDR2 from the germline V gene are MNHEY and SVGEGT. This CDR3 has 12 amino acids. V lost 6 bases and J lost 7; bases outside the gene matches: 4. Here the CDR3 DNA reads TGTGCCAGCAGGGGACAGGACCTTGGCTACACCTTC. It specifies CASRGQDLGYTF.

V gene TRBV6-5 combines with J gene TRBJ2-1, with TRBD1 matching over 8 bases. CDR3 length equals 16 residues. Germline trimming cut 6 bases from V and 10 bases from J; bases unmatched to any gene: 17. CDR1 and CDR2 from the germline V gene are MNHEY and SVGAGI. Written as DNA, the CDR3 is TGTGCCAGCAGCTACAACCTTCGACAGGGGCGACAGGAGCAGTTCTTC. This gives the protein CASSYNLRQGRQEQFF.

J is TRBJ2-3 and V is TRBV28; tentatively, D is TRBD2 (6 bases). Germline V lookup: CDR1 MDHEN, CDR2 SYDVKM. This CDR3 spans 17 amino acids. Trimming cost V 3 bases and J 0 bases, with 16 bases left between them. CDR3 DNA: TGTGCCAGCAGTTTCAGAGGTGCGGGGAAAAGCACAGATACGCAGTATTTT. This codes for CASSFRGAGKSTDTQYF. The whole variable domain, remainder taken from reference TRBV28 and TRBJ2-3, is DVKVTQSSRYLVKRTGEKVFLECVQDMDHENMFWYRQDPGLGLRLIYFSYDVKMKEKGDIPEGYSVSREKKERFSLILESASTNQTSMYLCASSFRGAGKSTDTQYFGPGTRLTVL.

The genes are TRBV6-6 and TRBJ2-3; 7 nucleotides agree with TRBD1. CDR3 length: 15 amino acids. V gave up 4 bases and J gave up 2 bases; unmatched junction bases: 6. CDR1 and CDR2 (germline): MNHNY, SVGAGI (reference sequence). The CDR3 region is CASSSTGWDTDTQYF. The CDR3 DNA follows: TGTGCCAGCAGTTCGACAGGGTGGGACACAGATACGCAGTATTTT.

The chain's CDR3 is CASSPDGTPDEKLFF. The CDR3 DNA is TGTGCCAGCAGTCCTGACGGGACGCCCGATGAAAAACTGTTTTTT. The rearrangement joins TRBV7-2 to TRBJ1-4; tentative D call: TRBD1 (5 bases). This CDR3 spans 15 amino acids. The V and J ends lost 6 bases and 6 bases respectively, with 17 bases between them. Germline loops: CDR1 SGHTA, CDR2 FQGNSA.

This clonotype was picked up a small number of times. The DNA of the CDR3 is TGTGCCAGCAGCCCAGCGGGACTAGCGGGGGTGAATGAGCAGTTCTTC. It translates to CASSPAGLAGVNEQFF. This chain uses TRBV9 with TRBJ2-1, with 14 nucleotides matching TRBD2. Germline trimming cut 4 bases from V and 7 bases from J; bases unmatched to any gene: 7. Germline CDR1 and CDR2: SGDLS and YYNGEE. CDR3 length: 16 amino acids.

In its sample, this clonotype was seen once. The CDR3: CASSQEIEGNYGYTF. The CDR3 region has the DNA TGCGCCAGCAGCCAAGAAATCGAGGGAAACTATGGCTACACCTTC. The chain is built from TRBV4-3 and TRBJ1-2; D is unclear. CDR3 length: 15 residues. V was pared by 0 bases and J by 2 bases, with 10 bases between. CDR1 and CDR2 from the germline V gene are LGHNA and YSLEER.

The chain recombines TRBV7-2 with TRBJ2-1; D perhaps matches TRBD1 (8 bases). The CDR3 spans 15 residues. V was clipped by 5 bases and J by 6 bases, with 17 bases between them. Germline loops: CDR1 SGHTA, CDR2 FQGNSA. DNA for the CDR3: TGTGCCAGCAGCCGACAGGGGAGGGTTCGCAATGAGCAGTTCTTC. Translating it yields CASSRQGRVRNEQFF.

V and J are TRBV28 and TRBJ2-6; the D gene is possibly TRBD2 (6 bases). V shed 3 bases and J shed 1 base, with 16 bases lying between them. The CDR3 contains 18 residues. Germline assignment: CDR1 MDHEN and CDR2 SYDVKM. The CDR3 spells CASSLERVKRSGANVLTF. The CDR3 DNA reads as TGTGCCAGCAGTTTGGAGCGGGTGAAGCGGTCTGGGGCCAACGTCCTGACTTTC.

The chain recombines TRBV14 with TRBJ1-3; D remains unclear. V lost 3 bases to trimming and J lost 2 bases, with 8 bases between them. Germline CDR1 and CDR2: SGHDN and FVKESK. The CDR3 runs to 14 residues. The chain's CDR3 is CASSQSLPGNTIYF. For the CDR3, the DNA is TGTGCCAGCAGCCAGTCCCTGCCTGGAAACACCATATATTTT.

This clonotype occurred a few times. The rearrangement uses TRBV25-1 and TRBJ2-1, with 8 bases lining up with TRBD2. The germline V gene encodes CDR1 MGHDK and CDR2 SYGVNS. The CDR3 extends over 16 amino acids. Unmatched junction bases numbered 9, after V lost 1 base and J lost 7 bases. The CDR3: CASSELSGGRWNEQFF. The CDR3 nucleotides read TGTGCCAGCAGTGAATTATCGGGAGGGCGGTGGAATGAGCAGTTCTTC.

CDR3 sequence: CASSLTQRRDEQFF. The DNA for the CDR3 is TGTGCCAGCAGCTTAACACAGAGGAGGGATGAGCAGTTCTTC. The J gene is TRBJ2-1, the V gene TRBV11-2; tentatively, D is TRBD2 (6 bases). V was clipped by 2 bases and J by 8 bases, with 13 bases between them. CDR1 and CDR2 (germline): SGHAT, FQNNGV. CDR3 length: 14 amino acids.

The chain uses TRBV6-6 and TRBJ1-2; no reliable D call. V lost 6 bases to trimming and J lost 7 bases, with 15 bases between them. The germline V gene encodes CDR1 MNHNY and CDR2 SVGAGI (reference sequence). The length of the CDR3 is 13 residues. Here the CDR3 reads CASRLGWVVGYTF. The DNA of the CDR3 is TGTGCCAGCAGACTGGGGTGGGTCGTTGGCTACACCTTC.

This clonotype was observed many times. This rearrangement joins TRBV4-3 to TRBJ1-4; weak D call: TRBD1 (5 bases). Trimming took off 4 bases at V and 10 bases at J, with 10 bases between the two ends. Germline loops: CDR1 LGHNA, CDR2 YSLEER. The CDR3 is 12 residues long. CDR3 sequence: CASSRGAGKLFF. The CDR3 DNA follows: TGCGCCAGCAGCCGAGGGGCAGGAAAACTGTTTTTT.

This rearrangement joins TRBV7-2 to TRBJ1-1; a possible D gene is TRBD1 (6 bases). The CDR3 is 15 residues long. Trimming cost V 1 base and J 2 bases, with 11 bases left between them. The V gene's germline CDR1 is SGHTA and CDR2 FQGNSA. The DNA for the CDR3 is TGTGCCAGCAGCTTAGTTGCAGGGGATAACACTGAAGCTTTCTTT. Its translation: CASSLVAGDNTEAFF.

CDR3 amino acids: CASSLYPRDFYNEQFF. Written as DNA, the CDR3 is TGTGCCAGCAGCTTGTATCCTCGGGACTTCTACAATGAGCAGTTCTTC. The chain combines TRBV5-5 with TRBJ2-1, with D possibly TRBD2 on 6 matching bases. The germline V gene encodes CDR1 SGHKS and CDR2 YYEKEE (reference sequence). This CDR3 spans 16 amino acids. V was shortened by 1 base and J by 3 bases, with 14 bases between the two germline ends.

This clonotype showed up just a few times. The gene calls are TRBV28 and TRBJ1-5; unclear D gene. The germline V gene encodes CDR1 MDHEN and CDR2 SYDVKM. Between the trimmed V and J ends, which lost 2 bases and 5 bases, there was a span of 28 bases. The length of the CDR3 is 20 residues. The CDR3 DNA sequence: TGTGCCAGCAGTTTAAGCTTGGCCAGCGGGGAACCCCGAAGCCATCAGCCCCAGCATTTT. It encodes CASSLSLASGEPRSHQPQHF.

Concerning this clonotype itself: A junction boundary mismatches the germline segment, possibly from a read error. The J gene is TRBJ2-2, the V gene TRBV4-3, with D perhaps TRBD1 or TRBD2 (5 bases each). This CDR3 comprises 16 residues. Germline V gene data show CDR1 as LGHNA and CDR2 as YSLEER. CDR3 sequence (DNA): TGCGCCAGCAGCCAAGATCTGACAGCCGGCACCGGGGAGCTGGTTTTT. Residues: CASSQDLTAGTGELVF.

The chain carries TRBV7-8 and TRBJ1-5; possible D gene TRBD1, 6 bases. Trimming stripped 7 bases from V and 5 bases from J, with 15 bases between. The germline V gene has CDR1 SGHVS and CDR2 FQNEAQ. This CDR3 has 14 residues. The CDR3 sequence is CASNPTGSDQPQHF. The CDR3 DNA follows: TGTGCCAGCAACCCGACAGGCTCGGATCAGCCCCAGCATTTT.

This clonotype has only a few counts. This chain links TRBV4-3 with TRBJ1-6; D remains ambiguous. Trimming removed 2 bases at V and 6 bases at J, with 8 bases between. The CDR3 sequence is 14 residues long. Germline CDR1 and CDR2: LGHNA and YSLEER. DNA of the CDR3: TGCGCCAGCAGCCAAAGAGTGGGTAATTCACCCCTCCACTTT. It is translated as CASSQRVGNSPLHF.

This clonotype was counted ten times or more. This chain uses TRBV7-2 with TRBJ2-7; no firm D call. This CDR3 has 12 amino acids. V dropped 2 bases and J dropped 0 bases, with 2 bases sitting between them. Germline lookup yields CDR1 SGHTA and CDR2 FQGNSA. CDR3 sequence reads: CASSLISYEQYF. CDR3 DNA: TGTGCCAGCAGCTTAATCTCCTACGAGCAGTACTTC.

This clonotype occurred a few times. The rearrangement uses TRBV20-1 and TRBJ2-7, with D uncertain. Germline V gene sequence: CDR1 DFQATT, CDR2 SNEGSKA (reference sequence). This CDR3 contains 13 residues. V was pared by 6 bases and J by 7 bases, with 19 bases between. The CDR3 spells CSAQGYTYNEQYF. CDR3 sequence (DNA): TGCAGTGCCCAAGGCTACACGTACAATGAGCAGTACTTC.